These T cell receptor beta chains were read from a single sample in a study of OX40 agonist ivuxolimab in advanced cancers. Here immunoSEQ multiplex PCR was the method, and the copy in TCRdb shows in-frame clones only, minus some. The data hold about 58,000 clones, with 88% observed a single time. This specimen consisted of CD4+ or CD8+ T cells sorted from blood, obtained in a trial of the OX40 agonist ivuxolimab. These receptors were taken from an adult with an advanced solid tumor such as melanoma, head and neck, liver or kidney cancer. The CDR3 runs from the conserved cysteine through the conserved F or W. A D gene is named only where the DNA matches it firmly. Clone size, where shown, is once, few, many, or a class for clones that have expanded.

V gene: TRBV11-3
clone size: NA
J gene: TRBJ2-2
D gene: NA
CDR3 protein: CASSLGQSGSGELFF
CDR3 DNA: TGTGCCAGCAGCTTAGGACAGTCCGGCTCCGGGGAGCTGTTTTTT

V gene: TRBV4-2
clone size: NA
J gene: TRBJ2-7
D gene: TRBD2
CDR3 protein: CASSQVAGSDYEQYF
CDR3 DNA: TGTGCCAGCAGCCAGGTAGCGGGTTCGGACTACGAGCAGTACTTC

V gene: TRBV2
clone size: NA
J gene: TRBJ2-3
D gene: NA
CDR3 protein: CASGEILADTQYF
CDR3 DNA: TGTGCCAGCGGTGAAATATTAGCGGATACGCAGTATTTT

V gene: TRBV7-2
clone size: NA
J gene: TRBJ2-7
D gene: TRBD1
CDR3 protein: CASSPGTGYYEQYF
CDR3 DNA: TGTGCCAGCAGCCCAGGGACAGGGTACTACGAGCAGTACTTC

V gene: TRBV14
clone size: few
J gene: TRBJ1-2
D gene: TRBD1
CDR3 protein: CASSPGTDYGYTF
CDR3 DNA: TGTGCCAGCAGCCCAGGGACAGATTATGGCTACACCTTC

V gene: TRBV29-1
clone size: NA
J gene: TRBJ2-3
D gene: TRBD2
CDR3 protein: CSVLWTRGTDTQYF
CDR3 DNA: TGCAGCGTGCTGTGGACTAGAGGCACAGATACGCAGTATTTT

V gene: TRBV7-9
clone size: NA
J gene: TRBJ1-2
D gene: NA
CDR3 protein: CASSIDATGYGYTF
CDR3 DNA: TGTGCCAGCAGCATTGACGCCACGGGCTATGGCTACACCTTC

V gene: TRBV9
clone size: NA
J gene: TRBJ2-5
D gene: NA
CDR3 protein: CASSRVTGSSETQYF
CDR3 DNA: TGTGCCAGCAGCCGCGTGACGGGTTCCTCAGAGACCCAGTACTTC

V gene: TRBV14
clone size: NA
J gene: TRBJ1-1
D gene: TRBD1
CDR3 protein: CASSRRDRETEAFF
CDR3 DNA: TGTGCCAGCAGCCGCAGGGACAGGGAAACTGAAGCTTTCTTT

V gene: TRBV29-1
clone size: NA
J gene: TRBJ1-2
D gene: NA
CDR3 protein: CSSRSQNYGYTF
CDR3 DNA: TGCAGCTCCCGCAGCCAGAACTATGGCTACACCTTC